This T cell receptor beta chain appears in the sequencing data of a study of blood T cells in healthy people across ages. The CDR3 covers 19 residues. Germline-derived CDR1 and CDR2 are ENHRY and SYGVKD. The ends lost 7 bases at V and 0 bases at J; junction bases unmatched: 16. The authors ran a second PCR of 7 to 11 cycles using a sample-barcoded 5' primer and a J-beta primer mix. A template-switch adaptor with 12 random nucleotides tagged each cDNA molecule. TCRdb analysed the 5' RACE reads with MiXCR anew, one entry per CDR3 protein. The sample contains about 1.8 million distinct CDR3 sequences, roughly 49% of which appear only once.

The chain recombines TRBV10-3 with TRBJ1-5; TRBD1 matches 9 bases. The material sequenced was blood. The clonotype comes from a woman in her thirties or forties in good health. The CDR3 here is CAITLTGQGTSYSNQPQHF. CDR3 nucleotide sequence: TGTGCCATCACCCTGACCGGACAGGGGACTTCCTATAGCAATCAGCCCCAGCATTTT.